This entry lists 13 T cell receptor beta chains sequenced from one sample in a study of type 1 regulatory T cells. Points from the study as a whole: Type 1 regulatory T cells had a more restricted TCR repertoire than non-type 1 regulatory T cells.

TCRdb re-derived calls from the reads in MiXCR, one entry per CDR3 protein. Of tens of thousands of distinct CDR3 sequences listed, roughly 20% are singletons. What these receptors recognize is not known. Source material: cultured type 1 regulatory T (Tr1) cells, either the whole culture or a sorted fraction (not recorded which). The source is a human donor in good health.

The V call is TRBV29-1, the J call TRBJ2-5; D may match TRBD1 or TRBD2 (6 bases each). Trimming took 4 bases from V and 5 from J, leaving 14 bases between them. In germline, CDR1 is SQVTM, CDR2 ANQGSEA. The CDR3 extends over 13 amino acids. CDR3 bases: TGCAGCGTTGCAAGGGGGGCTGGTGAGACCCAGTACTTC. This encodes CSVARGAGETQYF. Variable domain in full (rest from reference TRBV29-1 and TRBJ2-5): SAVISQKPSRDICQRGTSLTIQCQVDSQVTMMFWYRQQPGQSLTLIATANQGSEATYESGFVIDKFPISRPNLTFSTLTVSNMSPEDSSIYLCSVARGAGETQYFGPGTRLLVL.

V and J are TRBV19 and TRBJ1-5, with a weak D call TRBD1 (5 bases). Germline V gene sequence: CDR1 LNHDA, CDR2 SQIVND (reference sequence). This CDR3 region has 12 residues. The V and J ends lost 3 bases and 7 bases respectively, with 7 bases between them. CDR3 residues: CASSIGDQPQHF. The CDR3 nucleotides are TGTGCCAGTAGTATCGGGGACCAGCCCCAGCATTTT.

This chain uses TRBV19 with TRBJ1-2; D remains ambiguous. V lost 7 bases to trimming and J lost 1 base, with 16 bases between them. Germline CDR1 is LNHDA and CDR2 is SQIVND (reference sequence). The CDR3 totals 15 residues. CDR3 nucleotide sequence: TGTGCCAGTAAATTGCAGTACCACGGTAACTATGGCTACACCTTC. Residues: CASKLQYHGNYGYTF.

This clonotype was observed a few times. This sequence joins TRBV20-1 and TRBJ1-5; no clear D gene. Germline V gene data show CDR1 as DFQATT and CDR2 as SNEGSKA (reference sequence). V lost 3 bases and J lost 4, with 7 bases in between. The CDR3 length is 12 residues. DNA for the CDR3: TGCAGTGCTAGGGAGGCAAATCAGCCCCAGCATTTT. This sequence encodes CSAREANQPQHF.

This chain connects TRBV5-1 to TRBJ2-3; 7 nucleotides agree with TRBD1. The CDR3 has 16 amino acids. Germline loops: CDR1 SGHRS, CDR2 YFSETQ. The J segment lost 10 bases and the V segment lost 4 bases, leaving 18 bases of the junction unmatched. Here the CDR3 reads CASSPTGTENGTPQYF. The CDR3 nucleotides read TGCGCCAGCAGCCCGACCGGGACAGAAAATGGGACCCCGCAGTATTTT. The complete variable domain, with remaining parts taken from reference TRBV5-1 and TRBJ2-3, reads KAGVTQTPRYLIKTRGQQVTLSCSPISGHRSVSWYQQTPGQGLQFLFEYFSETQRNKGNFPGRFSGRQFSNSRSEMNVSTLELGDSALYLCASSPTGTENGTPQYFGPGTRLTVL.

This chain connects TRBV20-1 to TRBJ1-2; TRBD1 matches at 12 bases. Germline CDR1 reads DFQATT; CDR2 reads SNEGSKA (reference sequence). V trimming: 4 bases; J trimming: 8 bases; junction bases outside the gene matches: 14. The CDR3 has 16 amino acids. This chain's CDR3 is CSAKNGPGQGARGYTF. In DNA, the CDR3 is TGCAGTGCTAAGAACGGCCCGGGACAGGGGGCGCGGGGCTACACCTTC.

This clonotype turned up a few times. The rearrangement links TRBV9 to TRBJ2-5; 10 bases agree with TRBD2. The CDR3 length is 16 residues. Germline values: CDR1 SGDLS, CDR2 YYNGEE. Trimming cost V 0 bases and J 2 bases; bases outside gene matches: 4. The CDR3 reads CASSVGPSGGQETQYF. DNA of the CDR3: TGTGCCAGCAGCGTAGGGCCTAGCGGGGGACAAGAGACCCAGTACTTC.

This clonotype was seen at least ten times. The chain joins TRBV9 to TRBJ2-6; TRBD1 agrees at 8 bases. This CDR3 has 19 residues. Germline V gene sequence: CDR1 SGDLS, CDR2 YYNGEE. V gave up 2 bases and J gave up 0 bases; unmatched junction bases: 10. The CDR3 sequence is CASSVPDRVIYSGANVLTF. The CDR3 region has the DNA TGTGCCAGCAGCGTCCCGGACAGGGTTATTTACTCTGGGGCCAACGTCCTGACTTTC. The whole variable domain, filled in from reference TRBV9 and TRBJ2-6, reads DSGVTQTPKHLITATGQRVTLRCSPRSGDLSVYWYQQSLDQGLQFLIQYYNGEERAKGNILERFSAQQFPDLHSELNLSSLELGDSALYFCASSVPDRVIYSGANVLTFGAGSRLTVL.

This clonotype was seen a single time. The genes are TRBV28 and TRBJ2-7; the D gene is possibly TRBD1 (5 bases). CDR3 length equals 13 residues. The germline V gene encodes CDR1 MDHEN and CDR2 SYDVKM. The V end was cut by 4 bases, the J end by 0 bases, with 7 bases between. CDR3 coding DNA: TGTGCCAGCAGTTCAGGACACTCCTACGAGCAGTACTTC. It specifies CASSSGHSYEQYF.

The chain recombines TRBV12-3 or TRBV12-4 with TRBJ2-2; a weak D match, TRBD1 (7 bases). The CDR3 length is 15 residues. The ends were cut back, 3 bases at V and 4 bases at J, with 12 bases in the middle. The CDR3 spells CASSFQGGGTGELFF. Written as DNA, the CDR3 is TGTGCCAGCAGTTTTCAGGGGGGAGGCACCGGGGAGCTGTTTTTT.

This clonotype was seen a few times. The rearrangement links TRBV20-1 to TRBJ2-5, with D perhaps matching TRBD1 (5 bases). The CDR3 totals 11 residues. The germline V gene has CDR1 DFQATT and CDR2 SNEGSKA (reference sequence). V lost 7 bases and J 4 bases, leaving 10 bases between the germline ends. CDR3 residues: CSVGRGETQYF. In DNA form, the CDR3 reads TGCAGTGTGGGAAGGGGAGAGACCCAGTACTTC.

This clonotype was seen more than once but under ten times. V and J are TRBV5-1 and TRBJ2-4, with a tentative D call TRBD1 (6 bases). Trimming stripped 4 bases from V and 4 bases from J, with 15 bases between. Germline V gives CDR1 SGHRS, CDR2 YFSETQ. The CDR3 length is 15 residues. CDR3 region: CASSLTPGQKNIQYF. The DNA of the CDR3 is TGCGCCAGCAGCCTGACTCCGGGACAAAAAAACATTCAGTACTTC.

In this sample, this clonotype turned up a few times. The rearrangement joins TRBV12-3 or TRBV12-4 to TRBJ1-2; weak D call: TRBD1 (5 bases). The V gene lost 1 base and the J gene lost 4 bases, with 10 bases spanning the gap. This CDR3 spans 14 amino acids. The CDR3 nucleotides are TGTGCCAGCAGTTTAGGGGGCGGTATCTATGGCTACACCTTC. As protein: CASSLGGGIYGYTF.